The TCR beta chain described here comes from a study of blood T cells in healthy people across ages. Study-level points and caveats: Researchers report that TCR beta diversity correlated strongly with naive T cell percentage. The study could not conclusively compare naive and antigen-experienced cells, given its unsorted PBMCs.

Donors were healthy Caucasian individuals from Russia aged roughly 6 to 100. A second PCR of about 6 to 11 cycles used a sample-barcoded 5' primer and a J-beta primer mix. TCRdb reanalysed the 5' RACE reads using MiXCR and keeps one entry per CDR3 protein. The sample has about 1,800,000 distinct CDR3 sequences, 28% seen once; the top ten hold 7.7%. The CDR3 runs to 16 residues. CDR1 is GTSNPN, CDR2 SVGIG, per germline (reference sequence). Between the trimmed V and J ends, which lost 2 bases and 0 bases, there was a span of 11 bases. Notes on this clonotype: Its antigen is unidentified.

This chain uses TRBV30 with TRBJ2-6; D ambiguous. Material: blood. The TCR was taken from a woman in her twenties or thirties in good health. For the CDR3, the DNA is TGTGCCTGGAGTCGTTATGTAAGCTCTGGGGCCAACGTCCTGACTTTC. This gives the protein CAWSRYVSSGANVLTF.